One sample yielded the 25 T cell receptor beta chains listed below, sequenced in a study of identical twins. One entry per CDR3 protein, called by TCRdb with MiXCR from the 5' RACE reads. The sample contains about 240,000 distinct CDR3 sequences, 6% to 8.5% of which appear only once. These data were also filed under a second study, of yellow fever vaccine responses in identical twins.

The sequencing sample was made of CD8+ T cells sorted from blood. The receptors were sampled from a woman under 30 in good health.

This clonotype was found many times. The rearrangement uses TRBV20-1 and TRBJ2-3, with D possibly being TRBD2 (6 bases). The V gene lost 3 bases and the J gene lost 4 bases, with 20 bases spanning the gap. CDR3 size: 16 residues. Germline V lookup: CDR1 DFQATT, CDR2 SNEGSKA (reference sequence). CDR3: CSASFREPRGPDTQYF. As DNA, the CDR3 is TGCAGTGCTAGCTTCCGGGAGCCAAGGGGACCAGATACGCAGTATTTT.

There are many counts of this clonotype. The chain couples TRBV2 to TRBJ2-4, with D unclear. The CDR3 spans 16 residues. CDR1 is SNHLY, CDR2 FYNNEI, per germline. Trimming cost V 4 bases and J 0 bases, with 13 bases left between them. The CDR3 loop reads CASSGDTVLAKNIQYF. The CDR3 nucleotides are TGTGCCAGCAGTGGTGATACAGTCCTAGCCAAAAACATTCAGTACTTC.

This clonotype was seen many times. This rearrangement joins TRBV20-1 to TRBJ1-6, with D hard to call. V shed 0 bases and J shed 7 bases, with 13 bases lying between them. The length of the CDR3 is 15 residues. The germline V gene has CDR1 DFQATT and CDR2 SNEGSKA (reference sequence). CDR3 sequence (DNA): TGCAGTGCTAGAGATCCAGAGGGAGAGAATTCACCCCTCCACTTT. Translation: CSARDPEGENSPLHF.

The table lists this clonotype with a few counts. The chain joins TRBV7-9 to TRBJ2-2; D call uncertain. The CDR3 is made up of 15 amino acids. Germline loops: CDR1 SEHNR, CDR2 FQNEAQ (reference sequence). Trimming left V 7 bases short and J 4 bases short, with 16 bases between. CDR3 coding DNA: TGTGCCAGCACCCGACGGACGACCCCCACCGGGGAGCTGTTTTTT. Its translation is CASTRRTTPTGELFF. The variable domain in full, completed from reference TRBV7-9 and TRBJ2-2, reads DTGVSQNPRHKITKRGQNVTFRCDPISEHNRLYWYRQTLGQGPEFLTYFQNEAQLEKSRLLSDRFSAERPKGSFSTLEIQRTEQGDSAMYLCASTRRTTPTGELFFGEGSRLTVL.

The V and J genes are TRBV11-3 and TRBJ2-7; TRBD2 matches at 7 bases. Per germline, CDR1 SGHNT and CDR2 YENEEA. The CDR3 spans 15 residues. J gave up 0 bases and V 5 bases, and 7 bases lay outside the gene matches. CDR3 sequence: CASSPGLQSSYEQYF. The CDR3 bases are TGTGCCAGCAGCCCGGGACTACAAAGCTCCTACGAGCAGTACTTC.

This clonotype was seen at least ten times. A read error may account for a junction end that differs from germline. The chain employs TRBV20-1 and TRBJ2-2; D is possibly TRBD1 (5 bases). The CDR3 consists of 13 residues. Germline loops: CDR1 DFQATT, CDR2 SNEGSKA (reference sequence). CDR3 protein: CSARQGGTGELFF. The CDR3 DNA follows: TGTAGTGCTAGGCAGGGCGGCACCGGGGAGCTGTTTTTT.

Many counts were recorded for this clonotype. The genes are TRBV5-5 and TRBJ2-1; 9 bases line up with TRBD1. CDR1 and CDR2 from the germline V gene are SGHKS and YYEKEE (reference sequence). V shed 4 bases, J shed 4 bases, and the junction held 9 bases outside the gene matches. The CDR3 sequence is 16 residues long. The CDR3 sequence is CASSPRGDRDYNEQFF. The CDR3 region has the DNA TGTGCCAGCAGCCCCAGGGGGGACAGGGATTACAATGAGCAGTTCTTC.

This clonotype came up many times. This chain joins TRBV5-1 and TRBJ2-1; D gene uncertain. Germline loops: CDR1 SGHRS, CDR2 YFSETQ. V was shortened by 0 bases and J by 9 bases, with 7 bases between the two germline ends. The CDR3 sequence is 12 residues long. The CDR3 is CASSLAGGEQFF. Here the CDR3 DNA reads TGCGCCAGCAGCTTGGCTGGTGGTGAGCAGTTCTTC. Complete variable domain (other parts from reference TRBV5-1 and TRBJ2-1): KAGVTQTPRYLIKTRGQQVTLSCSPISGHRSVSWYQQTPGQGLQFLFEYFSETQRNKGNFPGRFSGRQFSNSRSEMNVSTLELGDSALYLCASSLAGGEQFFGPGTRLTVL.

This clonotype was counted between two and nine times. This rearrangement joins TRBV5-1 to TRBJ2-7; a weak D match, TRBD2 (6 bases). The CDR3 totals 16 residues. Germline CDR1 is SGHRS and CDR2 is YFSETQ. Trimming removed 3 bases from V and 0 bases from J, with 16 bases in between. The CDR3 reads CASSSNVGSGSYEQYF. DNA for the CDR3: TGCGCCAGCAGCTCAAACGTGGGTAGCGGCTCCTACGAGCAGTACTTC.

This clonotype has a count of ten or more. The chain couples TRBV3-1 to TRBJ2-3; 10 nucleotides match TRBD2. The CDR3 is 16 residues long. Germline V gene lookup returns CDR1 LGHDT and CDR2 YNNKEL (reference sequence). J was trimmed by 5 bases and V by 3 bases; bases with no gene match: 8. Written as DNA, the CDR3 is TGTGCCAGCAGCCAGTGGACTGTAGCGGGAGGAGATACGCAGTATTTT. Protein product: CASSQWTVAGGDTQYF.

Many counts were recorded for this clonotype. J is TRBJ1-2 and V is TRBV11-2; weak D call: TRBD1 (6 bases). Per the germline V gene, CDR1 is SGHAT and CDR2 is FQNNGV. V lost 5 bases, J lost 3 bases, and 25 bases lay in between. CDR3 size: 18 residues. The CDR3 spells CASSTGGGILQFDYGYTF. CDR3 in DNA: TGTGCCAGCAGCACCGGAGGGGGTATCCTGCAATTCGACTATGGCTACACCTTC.

The CDR3 sequence is CASSWAGRGQPQHF. The CDR3 coding sequence is TGTGCCAGCTCCTGGGCGGGTCGGGGGCAGCCCCAGCATTTT. The V gene is TRBV28, the J gene TRBJ1-5; D perhaps matches TRBD1 (5 bases). The CDR3 has 14 residues. Between the trimmed V and J ends, which lost 8 bases and 7 bases, there was a span of 18 bases. Germline V CDR1 and CDR2: MDHEN, SYDVKM.

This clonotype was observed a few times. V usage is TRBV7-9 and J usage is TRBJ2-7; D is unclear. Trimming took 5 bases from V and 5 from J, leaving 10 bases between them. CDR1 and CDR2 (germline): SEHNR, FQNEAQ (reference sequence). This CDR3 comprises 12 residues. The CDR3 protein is CASSQTPNEQYF. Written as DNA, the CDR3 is TGTGCCAGCAGCCAAACCCCCAACGAGCAGTACTTC.

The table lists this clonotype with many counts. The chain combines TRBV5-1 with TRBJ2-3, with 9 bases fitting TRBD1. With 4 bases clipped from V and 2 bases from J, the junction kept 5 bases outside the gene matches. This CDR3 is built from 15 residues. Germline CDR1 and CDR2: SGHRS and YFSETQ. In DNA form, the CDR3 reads TGCGCCAGCAGCACATGGACAGGGGCCACAGATACGCAGTATTTT. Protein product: CASSTWTGATDTQYF.

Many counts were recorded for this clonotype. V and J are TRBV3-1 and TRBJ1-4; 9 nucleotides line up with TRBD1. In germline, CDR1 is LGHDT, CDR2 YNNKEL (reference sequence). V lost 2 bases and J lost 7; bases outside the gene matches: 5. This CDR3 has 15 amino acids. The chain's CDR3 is CASSQLPGQGEKLFF. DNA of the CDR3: TGTGCCAGCAGCCAATTACCGGGACAGGGTGAAAAACTGTTTTTT.

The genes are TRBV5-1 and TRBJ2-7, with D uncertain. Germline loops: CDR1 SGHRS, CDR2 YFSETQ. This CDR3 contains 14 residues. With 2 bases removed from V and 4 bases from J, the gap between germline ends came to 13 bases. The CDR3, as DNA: TGCGCCAGCAGCTTAAGAGTAGATGGGTACGAGCAGTACTTC. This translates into CASSLRVDGYEQYF.

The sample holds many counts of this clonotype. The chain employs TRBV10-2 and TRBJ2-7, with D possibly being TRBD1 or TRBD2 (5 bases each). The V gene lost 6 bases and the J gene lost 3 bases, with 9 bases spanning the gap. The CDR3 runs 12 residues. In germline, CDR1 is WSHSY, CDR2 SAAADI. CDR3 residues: CASRGDDYEQYF. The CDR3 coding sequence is TGCGCCAGCAGAGGGGACGACTACGAGCAGTACTTC.

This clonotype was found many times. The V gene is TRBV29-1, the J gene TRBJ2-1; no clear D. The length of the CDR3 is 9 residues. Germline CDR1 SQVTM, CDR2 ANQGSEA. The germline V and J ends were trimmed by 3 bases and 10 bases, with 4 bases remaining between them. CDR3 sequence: CSVDSEQFF. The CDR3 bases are TGCAGCGTTGATAGCGAGCAGTTCTTC.

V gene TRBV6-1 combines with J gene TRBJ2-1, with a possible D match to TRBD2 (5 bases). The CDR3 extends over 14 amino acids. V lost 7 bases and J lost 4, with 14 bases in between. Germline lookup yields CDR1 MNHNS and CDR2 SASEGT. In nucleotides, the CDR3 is TGTGCCAGCATCTCGGGGATGGGATACAATGAGCAGTTCTTC. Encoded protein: CASISGMGYNEQFF.

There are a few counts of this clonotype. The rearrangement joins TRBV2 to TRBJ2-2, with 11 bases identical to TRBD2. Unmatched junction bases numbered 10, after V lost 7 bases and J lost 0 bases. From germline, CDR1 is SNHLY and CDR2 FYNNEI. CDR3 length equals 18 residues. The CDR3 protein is CASIPGLAAASNTGELFF. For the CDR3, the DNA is TGTGCCAGCATCCCGGGACTAGCGGCCGCTTCGAACACCGGGGAGCTGTTTTTT.

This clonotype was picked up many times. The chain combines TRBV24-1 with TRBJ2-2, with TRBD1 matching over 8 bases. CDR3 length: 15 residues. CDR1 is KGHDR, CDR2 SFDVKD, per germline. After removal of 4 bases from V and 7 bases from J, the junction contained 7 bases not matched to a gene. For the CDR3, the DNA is TGTGCCACCAGTGACTCGGACAGGGTACACGGGGAGCTGTTTTTT. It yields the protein CATSDSDRVHGELFF.

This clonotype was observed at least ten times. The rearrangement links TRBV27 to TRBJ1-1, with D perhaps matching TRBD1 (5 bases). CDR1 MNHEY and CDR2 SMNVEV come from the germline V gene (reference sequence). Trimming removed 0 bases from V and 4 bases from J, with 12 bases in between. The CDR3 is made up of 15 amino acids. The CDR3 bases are TGTGCCAGCAGTTTATCACGTGGGGGTGGCACTGAAGCTTTCTTT. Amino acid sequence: CASSLSRGGGTEAFF.

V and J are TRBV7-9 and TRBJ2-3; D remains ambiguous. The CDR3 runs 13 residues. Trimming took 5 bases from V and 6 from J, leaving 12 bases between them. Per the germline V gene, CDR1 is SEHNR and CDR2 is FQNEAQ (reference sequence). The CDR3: CASSLESADTQYF. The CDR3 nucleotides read TGTGCCAGCAGCCTCGAATCAGCCGATACGCAGTATTTT.

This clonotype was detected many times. In DNA form, the CDR3 reads TGCAGCGTTATGACAGGGGGCGGATACAATGAGCAGTTCTTC. Its protein is CSVMTGGGYNEQFF. This chain uses TRBV29-1 with TRBJ2-1; 10 positions match TRBD1. The V segment lost 5 bases and the J segment 4 bases; nucleotides outside the gene matches: 5. CDR1 is SQVTM, CDR2 ANQGSEA, per germline. The CDR3 extends over 14 amino acids.

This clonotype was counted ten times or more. CDR3 DNA: TGTGCCAGCAGTGACTCGAGCCGGGGGGCGGCAGATACGCAGTATTTT. Translation gives CASSDSSRGAADTQYF. The V and J genes are TRBV6-4 and TRBJ2-3; tentatively, D is TRBD2 (7 bases). Trimming shortened V by 0 bases and J by 4 bases, and 14 bases separated the two germline ends. The germline CDR1 and CDR2 sequences are MRHNA and SNTAGT. The CDR3 is made up of 16 amino acids.